This TCR beta chain was recovered during a study of shared clonotypes between healthy human individuals. Regarding this clone: As yet, its antigen is unknown.

Germline CDR1 is SGHDT and CDR2 is YYEEEE. CDR3 length: 15 amino acids. V was cut by 4 bases and J by 3 bases, with 16 bases left in between. The naive CD8 fraction comprised CD45RO-negative cells positively selected for CCR7 and excluded terminally differentiated effector memory CD45RA+ cells. Whole-study results and caveats: Donor clonotype sharing was expected to depend on sequencing depth. Clonotypes that were shared across a handful of donors made up roughly 5.2% of naive CD4 clonotypes. Researchers sampled only blood; tissue repertoires likely differ.

Splitting of each subset's genomic DNA was done evenly across several immunoSEQ plates. The protocol was immunoSEQ multiplex PCR, while the TCRdb copy is restricted to in-frame clones and leaves out a portion. The sample lists around 2,100,000 clones, around 96% seen once, with 0.9% to 1.5% in the top ten. The chain combines TRBV5-6 with TRBJ1-1; unclear D gene. The receptor comes from a man in his late teens or twenties in good health. The source material was naive CD8+ T cells sorted from blood. The CDR3 sequence is CASSPRKKWDTEAFF. DNA for the CDR3: TGTGCCAGCAGCCCTCGAAAAAAGTGGGACACTGAAGCTTTCTTT.